This TCR beta chain comes out of a study of response to subunit inactivated influenza vaccine. Details on this clonotype: What it binds is unknown.

Via MiXCR, TCRdb re-called the RT-PCR reads, giving one row per CDR3 protein. The sample has some 480,000 distinct CDR3 sequences; 9.5% to 12% are singletons. Germline values: CDR1 SGHRS, CDR2 YFSETQ. The length of the CDR3 is 14 residues. Trimming took off 7 bases at V and 4 bases at J, with 18 bases between the two ends. Notes on the study in general: A suggestion made by the authors is that each seasonal influenza vaccination recruits few new T cells.

Sequenced here: PBMCs from blood, sampled 40 to 50 days after vaccination. The chain is built from TRBV5-1 and TRBJ2-7; perhaps TRBD2 as D (6 bases). This receptor was taken from a man in his forties or fifties who received an inactivated influenza vaccine. The CDR3 region has the DNA TGCGCCAGCTCGCTCCGGGAGCCAGTATACGAGCAGTACTTC. Amino acid sequence: CASSLREPVYEQYF.